A single sample gave rise to the 20 T cell receptor beta chains below, sequenced in a study of blood T cell repertoires in COVID-19. Assay used: immunoSEQ multiplex PCR; TCRdb lists only in-frame clones, some missing. Counted here are a few hundred thousand clones, about 87% occurring once; the ten biggest clones make up over 6%. The specimen sequenced was peripheral blood. These receptor sequences come from a woman in her 30s who had recovered from COVID-19.

This chain connects TRBV7-3 to TRBJ2-7; 9 positions agree with TRBD1. CDR1 and CDR2 (germline): SGHTA, FQGTGA. The CDR3 totals 14 residues. V shed 4 bases, J shed 3 bases, and the junction held 4 bases outside the gene matches. CDR3 bases: TGTGCCAGCAGCTGGGGGGGACAGGGCTACGAGCAGTACTTC. Residues: CASSWGGQGYEQYF.

The V gene is TRBV27, the J gene TRBJ1-2; TRBD1 agrees at 10 bases. CDR1 and CDR2 (germline): MNHEY, SMNVEV (reference sequence). Trimming removed 4 bases from V and 6 bases from J; junction bases left unmatched: 5. The CDR3 runs to 14 residues. The CDR3 here is CASSSWTGGNGYTF. The CDR3 DNA reads as TGTGCCAGCAGTTCCTGGACAGGGGGAAATGGCTACACCTTC.

The V and J genes are TRBV28 and TRBJ1-1, with TRBD1 as a possible D gene (6 bases). Trimming cost V 4 bases and J 5 bases, with 11 bases left between them. The CDR3 covers 13 residues. The germline V gene encodes CDR1 MDHEN and CDR2 SYDVKM. CDR3 sequence reads: CASSYRVGTEAFF. Here the CDR3 DNA reads TGTGCCAGCAGTTACAGGGTAGGGACTGAAGCTTTCTTT.

About this clone: A far larger clone is only one base removed, so a read error is likely. The chain is built from TRBV11-3 and TRBJ2-7, with 8 bases aligning to TRBD1. This CDR3 comprises 13 residues. The germline CDR1 and CDR2 sequences are SGHNT and YENEEA. The ends lost 2 bases at V and 3 bases at J; junction bases unmatched: 0. This CDR3 reads CASSLTGGYEQYF. The DNA for the CDR3 is TGTGCCAGCAGCTTAACAGGGGGCTACGAGCAGTACTTC.

V and J are TRBV14 and TRBJ2-1; possible D gene TRBD1, 5 bases. The CDR3 sequence is 15 residues long. V gave up 4 bases and J gave up 9 bases, with 19 bases separating them. Germline V gene sequence: CDR1 SGHDN, CDR2 FVKESK. CDR3 sequence reads: CASSPLGVAGPEQFF. CDR3 coding DNA: TGTGCCAGCAGCCCGCTAGGGGTAGCAGGGCCTGAGCAGTTCTTC. The full variable domain, with the rest looked up from reference TRBV14 and TRBJ2-1, is EAGVTQFPSHSVIEKGQTVTLRCDPISGHDNLYWYRRVMGKEIKFLLHFVKESKQDESGMPNNRFLAERTGGTYSTLKVQPAELEDSGVYFCASSPLGVAGPEQFFGPGTRLTVL.

The chain uses TRBV5-1 and TRBJ2-5; 8 positions agree with TRBD1. The trim removed 5 bases at V and 2 bases at J, leaving 11 bases unmatched. CDR1 and CDR2 from the germline V gene are SGHRS and YFSETQ. There are 16 residues in the CDR3. CDR3 loop: CASSLSGTGDQETQYF. The CDR3 region has the DNA TGCGCCAGCAGTTTATCCGGGACAGGAGATCAAGAGACCCAGTACTTC.

The genes are TRBV10-3 and TRBJ2-5; possible D gene TRBD1, 6 bases. CDR3 length: 14 residues. The germline V and J ends were trimmed by 7 bases and 1 base, with 13 bases remaining between them. The germline V gene encodes CDR1 ENHRY and CDR2 SYGVKD. The chain's CDR3 is CAINEGQTQETQYF. The CDR3 DNA reads TGTGCCATCAACGAAGGACAGACCCAAGAGACCCAGTACTTC.

J is TRBJ2-5 and V is TRBV5-1, with D possibly TRBD2 on 6 matching bases. Looked up from germline, CDR1 is SGHRS and CDR2 is YFSETQ. V lost 0 bases to trimming and J lost 5 bases, with 8 bases between them. There are 13 residues in the CDR3. The chain's CDR3 is CASSLAEGETQYF. The CDR3 bases are TGCGCCAGCAGCTTGGCGGAGGGGGAGACCCAGTACTTC. Using reference TRBV5-1 and TRBJ2-5 for the parts outside the CDR3, the full variable domain is KAGVTQTPRYLIKTRGQQVTLSCSPISGHRSVSWYQQTPGQGLQFLFEYFSETQRNKGNFPGRFSGRQFSNSRSEMNVSTLELGDSALYLCASSLAEGETQYFGPGTRLLVL.

J is TRBJ2-5 and V is TRBV28, with 8 nucleotides matching TRBD2. V lost 4 bases and J lost 6; bases outside the gene matches: 10. This CDR3 is 15 amino acids long. Germline values: CDR1 MDHEN, CDR2 SYDVKM. CDR3 nucleotides: TGTGCCAGCAGTTCAGCGGGGGCCCGTGGGAAGACCCAGTACTTC. Encoded protein: CASSSAGARGKTQYF.

This clone occurred once. The chain recombines TRBV12-3 or TRBV12-4 with TRBJ1-2; 10 bases map to TRBD1. Trimming removed 5 bases from V and 7 bases from J; junction bases left unmatched: 4. The CDR3 sequence is 13 residues long. The CDR3 loop reads CASSPRDRGGYTF. CDR3 nucleotide sequence: TGTGCCAGCAGTCCACGGGACAGGGGTGGCTACACCTTC.

V is TRBV11-2 and J is TRBJ2-1; 9 bases are shared with TRBD1. This CDR3 is built from 13 residues. V shed 0 bases and J 11 bases; nucleotides not matched to a gene: 2. Germline loops: CDR1 SGHAT, CDR2 FQNNGV. The CDR3 nucleotides are TGTGCCAGCAGCTTAGAAGGGACAGGGAAGCAGTTCTTC. Protein: CASSLEGTGKQFF. The entire variable domain, with the rest obtained from reference TRBV11-2 and TRBJ2-1, is as follows: EAGVAQSPRYKIIEKRQSVAFWCNPISGHATLYWYQQILGQGPKLLIQFQNNGVVDDSQLPKDRFSAERLKGVDSTLKIQPAKLEDSAVYLCASSLEGTGKQFFGPGTRLTVL.

This clone was seen more than once but under ten times. J is TRBJ2-2 and V is TRBV14; 9 positions match TRBD2. The V segment lost 5 bases and the J segment 4 bases; nucleotides outside the gene matches: 5. The germline gives CDR1 SGHDN, CDR2 FVKESK. This CDR3 region has 15 residues. The CDR3 here is CASSSGTSSTGELFF. The DNA for the CDR3 is TGTGCCAGCAGCTCCGGGACTAGCAGCACCGGGGAGCTGTTTTTT.

The chain uses TRBV7-9 and TRBJ2-3, with 12 nucleotides matching TRBD2. CDR1 SEHNR and CDR2 FQNEAQ come from the germline V gene (reference sequence). The CDR3 consists of 17 residues. V lost 2 bases and J lost 2; bases outside the gene matches: 5. CDR3 nucleotide sequence: TGTGCCAGCAGCTTACTAGCGGGGGGGCCGGCCACAGATACGCAGTATTTT. It specifies CASSLLAGGPATDTQYF.

The chain carries TRBV3-1 (or the pseudogene TRBV3-2) and TRBJ2-7; 7 bases map to TRBD1. V was pared by 2 bases and J by 6 bases, with 1 base of the junction left unmatched. The CDR3 runs to 12 residues. Germline loops: CDR1 LGHDT, CDR2 YNNKEL (reference sequence). CDR3 sequence: CASSQSGGEQYF. CDR3 coding DNA: TGTGCCAGCAGCCAATCAGGGGGCGAGCAGTACTTC.

This chain uses TRBV28 with TRBJ1-2; perhaps TRBD1 as D (5 bases). Germline loops: CDR1 MDHEN, CDR2 SYDVKM. The CDR3 runs to 16 residues. The ends were cut back, 4 bases at V and 3 bases at J, with 18 bases in the middle. CDR3 sequence (DNA): TGTGCCAGCAGTTCCGCGGACATCCCAAGAGACTATGGCTACACCTTC. It encodes CASSSADIPRDYGYTF.

In DNA, the CDR3 is TGTGCCAGCAGCCGTCGACAGGGGAGGAGAGGCAATCAGCCCCAGCATTTT. The encoded protein is CASSRRQGRRGNQPQHF. V usage is TRBV28 and J usage is TRBJ1-5; 8 bases are shared with TRBD1. CDR1 MDHEN and CDR2 SYDVKM come from the germline V gene. The CDR3 spans 17 residues. V shed 6 bases, J shed 2 bases, and the junction held 12 bases outside the gene matches.

The gene calls are TRBV27 and TRBJ2-7; D is perhaps TRBD1 (5 bases). V shed 3 bases and J shed 5 bases, with 11 bases lying between them. The CDR3 is made up of 13 amino acids. The germline CDR1 and CDR2 sequences are MNHEY and SMNVEV (reference sequence). The CDR3 region is CASSFYGAHEQYF. DNA of the CDR3: TGTGCCAGCAGTTTTTATGGGGCCCACGAGCAGTACTTC.

The genes are TRBV7-3 and TRBJ2-3; D not resolved. There are 13 residues in the CDR3. Trimming took off 2 bases at V and 4 bases at J, with 7 bases between the two ends. Germline loops: CDR1 SGHTA, CDR2 FQGTGA. CDR3 residues: CASSLLVSDTQYF. DNA of the CDR3: TGTGCCAGCAGCTTATTAGTGTCAGATACGCAGTATTTT.

This chain connects TRBV7-2 to TRBJ1-1; 10 bases map to TRBD1. The junction had 4 bases not matched to a gene; V was cut back by 5 bases and J by 4 bases. Germline CDR1 reads SGHTA; CDR2 reads FQGNSA. The length of the CDR3 is 14 residues. The CDR3 region is CASSPRQGATEAFF. The CDR3 DNA reads TGTGCCAGCAGCCCACGACAGGGGGCCACTGAAGCTTTCTTT. The variable domain in full, completed from reference TRBV7-2 and TRBJ1-1, reads GAGVSQSPSNKVTEKGKDVELRCDPISGHTALYWYRQSLGQGLEFLIYFQGNSAPDKSGLPSDRFSAERTGGSVSTLTIQRTQQEDSAVYLCASSPRQGATEAFFGQGTRLTVV.

This clone was detected only once. Additional DNA sequences in this sample encode the identical CDR3. This chain uses TRBV5-4 with TRBJ2-3; TRBD1 might be the D (6 bases). Trimming left V 0 bases short and J 3 bases short, with 11 bases between. CDR3 length equals 15 residues. Germline CDR1 reads SGHNT; CDR2 reads YYREEE (reference sequence). This CDR3 is CASSLASQGTDTQYF. The DNA for the CDR3 is TGTGCCAGCAGCTTGGCCTCCCAGGGGACAGATACGCAGTATTTT. The full variable domain, rest sourced from reference TRBV5-4 and TRBJ2-3, is ETGVTQSPTHLIKTRGQQVTLRCSSQSGHNTVSWYQQALGQGPQFIFQYYREEENGRGNFPPRFSGLQFPNYSSELNVNALELDDSALYLCASSLASQGTDTQYFGPGTRLTVL.